Presented here are 21 T cell receptor beta chains from one specimen sequenced in a study of T cells in Graves' hyperthyroidism and ophthalmopathy. From RNA transcripts, TCR beta CDR3 regions were amplified. HTBI primers drove first-round RT-PCR of the TCR CDR3. TCRdb re-called the multiplex PCR reads through MiXCR, storing one row per CDR3 protein. The sample consists of around 250,000 distinct CDR3 sequences, approximately 23% of them appearing once. Sequenced: blood. The receptors stem from a woman aged 40 to 50 with Graves' ophthalmopathy.

This clonotype appeared many times. The V call is TRBV11-2, the J call TRBJ2-3; D is unresolved. This CDR3 comprises 15 residues. The V gene lost 5 bases and the J gene lost 0 bases, with 12 bases spanning the gap. Germline assignment: CDR1 SGHAT and CDR2 FQNNGV. CDR3 sequence (DNA): TGTGCCAGCAGCGCCCTCCCTGTGAGCACAGATACGCAGTATTTT. This translates into CASSALPVSTDTQYF.

This chain connects TRBV6-1 to TRBJ2-2; D may be TRBD2 (6 bases). The CDR3 spans 15 residues. Germline V gene lookup returns CDR1 MNHNS and CDR2 SASEGT. V gave up 6 bases and J gave up 5 bases, with 16 bases separating them. DNA of the CDR3: TGTGCCAGCAGAGTTGGCGGGGCGCGGACCGGGGAGCTGTTTTTT. Amino acid sequence: CASRVGGARTGELFF.

This clonotype came up a few times. The chain recombines TRBV15 with TRBJ2-5; no definite D call. Germline-derived CDR1 and CDR2 are LNHNV and YYDKDF (reference sequence). V lost 2 bases, J lost 4 bases, and 14 bases lay in between. The CDR3 contains 15 residues. In nucleotides, the CDR3 is TGTGCCACCAGCAGAACAAGAGCAGCATCAGAGACCCAGTACTTC. As protein: CATSRTRAASETQYF. Together with reference TRBV15 and TRBJ2-5, the CDR3 gives the full variable domain: DAMVIQNPRYQVTQFGKPVTLSCSQTLNHNVMYWYQQKSSQAPKLLFHYYDKDFNNEADTPDNFQSRRPNTSFCFLDIRSPGLGDTAMYLCATSRTRAASETQYFGPGTRLLVL.

This clonotype was counted many times. The chain uses TRBV7-8 and TRBJ2-2; D is uncertain. CDR1 is SGHVS, CDR2 FQNEAQ, per germline. This CDR3 has 14 residues. Trimming pared 6 bases from V and 6 bases from J, leaving 14 bases between. The CDR3 is CASSKSRMAGELFF. The CDR3 DNA reads TGTGCCAGCAGTAAATCGAGGATGGCCGGGGAGCTGTTTTTT.

This clonotype was found many times. The chain uses TRBV29-1 and TRBJ2-7; 8 bases align to TRBD2. Germline CDR1 reads SQVTM; CDR2 reads ANQGSEA. V lost 4 bases, J lost 3 bases, and 5 bases stayed unmatched. The CDR3 is made up of 13 amino acids. The CDR3 DNA follows: TGCAGCGTTGTTCTAGCGGGTCGCTACGAGCAGTACTTC. Translation gives CSVVLAGRYEQYF.

Ten or more counts support this clonotype. CDR3 region: CASRGRHYGYTF. The CDR3 bases are TGTGCCAGCAGAGGACGACACTATGGCTACACCTTC. This chain uses TRBV6-5 with TRBJ1-2; D unclear. CDR1 MNHEY and CDR2 SVGAGI come from the germline V gene. The V end lost 6 bases, the J end lost 3 bases, and 8 bases lay between the germline ends. CDR3 length equals 12 residues.

The J gene is TRBJ1-2, the V gene TRBV7-9, with D unclear. The germline CDR1 and CDR2 sequences are SEHNR and FQNEAQ (reference sequence). With 3 bases removed from V and 6 bases from J, the gap between germline ends came to 8 bases. This CDR3 comprises 12 residues. The CDR3 region is CASSFEGDGYTF. The CDR3 nucleotides read TGTGCCAGCAGCTTCGAGGGAGATGGCTACACCTTC. Supplemented by reference TRBV7-9 and TRBJ1-2, the full variable domain reads DTGVSQNPRHKITKRGQNVTFRCDPISEHNRLYWYRQTLGQGPEFLTYFQNEAQLEKSRLLSDRFSAERPKGSFSTLEIQRTEQGDSAMYLCASSFEGDGYTFGSGTRLTVV.

This clonotype was seen once. V is TRBV6-1 and J is TRBJ1-1; unclear D gene. CDR3 length: 13 amino acids. Per the germline V gene, CDR1 is MNHNS and CDR2 is SASEGT. V lost 7 bases and J lost 5, with 14 bases in between. Here the CDR3 DNA reads TGTGCCAGCAAAACCCCGGGAGGTACTGAAGCTTTCTTT. It yields the protein CASKTPGGTEAFF.

This clonotype was counted ten times or more. Just one base apart from a much larger clone, this may be a read error. This chain connects TRBV5-1 to TRBJ2-7, with 11 bases matching TRBD1. CDR1 and CDR2 (germline): SGHRS, YFSETQ. The CDR3 is made up of 16 amino acids. J lost 2 bases, V lost 4 bases, and 8 bases had no gene match. CDR3 bases: TGCGCCAGCAGCATGGCCGGGACAGGGGGAACCTACGAGCAGTACTTC. Protein sequence: CASSMAGTGGTYEQYF.

The CDR3 DNA reads TGTGCCAGCAGACCAGCGGGGGGGCAAGAGACCCAGTACTTC. Its protein product is CASRPAGGQETQYF. This chain links TRBV6-2 or TRBV6-3 with TRBJ2-5, with 10 nucleotides matching TRBD2. Germline V gene sequence: CDR1 MNHEY, CDR2 SVGEGT. This CDR3 region has 14 residues. The V gene end was trimmed by 6 bases and the J gene end by 2 bases; junction bases not matched to a gene: 3.

This clonotype was observed at least ten times. This sequence joins TRBV27 and TRBJ1-1; D is uncertain. This CDR3 spans 15 amino acids. Deletions cut 2 bases from V and 1 base from J, with 11 bases between. CDR1 is MNHEY and CDR2 is SMNVEV in the germline V gene (reference sequence). The CDR3 reads CASSLRVTTNTEAFF. The CDR3 DNA reads as TGTGCCAGCAGTTTACGCGTAACTACGAACACTGAAGCTTTCTTT.

This clonotype was seen at least ten times. V usage is TRBV18 and J usage is TRBJ1-2; D is unresolved. The CDR3 extends over 14 amino acids. Trimming took 2 bases from V and 9 from J, leaving 16 bases between them. Germline values: CDR1 KGHSH, CDR2 LQKENI. The CDR3 bases are TGTGCCAGCTCACCAGAAGACACAATGATGAGCTACACCTTC. As protein: CASSPEDTMMSYTF.

This clonotype was counted between two and nine times. This sequence joins TRBV25-1 and TRBJ2-2; tentative D call: TRBD1 (6 bases). Trimming pared 2 bases from V and 6 bases from J, leaving 10 bases between. Germline V CDR1 and CDR2: MGHDK, SYGVNS. The CDR3 totals 14 residues. The CDR3 here is CASSEQGMSGELFF. The CDR3 bases are TGTGCCAGCAGTGAACAGGGGATGTCCGGGGAGCTGTTTTTT. Full variable domain (missing parts from reference TRBV25-1 and TRBJ2-2): EADIYQTPRYLVIGTGKKITLECSQTMGHDKMYWYQQDPGMELHLIHYSYGVNSTEKGDLSSESTVSRIRTEHFPLTLESARPSHTSQYLCASSEQGMSGELFFGEGSRLTVL.

This clonotype was counted many times. The chain recombines TRBV19 with TRBJ2-7; D may be TRBD2 (6 bases). CDR3 length: 15 residues. V lost 5 bases, J lost 4 bases, and 18 bases lay in between. The V gene's germline CDR1 is LNHDA and CDR2 SQIVND (reference sequence). CDR3 loop: CASSGGTLGAYEQYF. CDR3 coding DNA: TGTGCCAGTAGTGGAGGGACCTTGGGCGCGTACGAGCAGTACTTC.

With respect to this clonotype: An end of the junction does not agree with germline; a read error may underlie this. V is TRBV12-3 or TRBV12-4 and J is TRBJ1-5; D is undetermined. The CDR3 runs 10 residues. The CDR3 sequence: CVSTLPLQPF. The CDR3 nucleotides are TGTGTCAGCACCTTACCCCTCCAGCCTTTT.

The table lists this clonotype with many counts. The V call is TRBV14, the J call TRBJ2-7; the D gene is possibly TRBD2 (5 bases). V was shortened by 2 bases and J by 2 bases, with 7 bases between the two germline ends. The CDR3 sequence is 13 residues long. Germline V CDR1 and CDR2: SGHDN, FVKESK. The CDR3 here is CASSQLAPYEQYF. CDR3 nucleotides: TGTGCCAGCAGCCAATTAGCGCCCTACGAGCAGTACTTC. The whole variable domain, remainder taken from reference TRBV14 and TRBJ2-7, is EAGVTQFPSHSVIEKGQTVTLRCDPISGHDNLYWYRRVMGKEIKFLLHFVKESKQDESGMPNNRFLAERTGGTYSTLKVQPAELEDSGVYFCASSQLAPYEQYFGPGTRLTVT.

The chain has TRBV9 and TRBJ2-5; D is ambiguous. Trimming pared 0 bases from V and 4 bases from J, leaving 13 bases between. CDR3 size: 15 residues. Per germline, CDR1 SGDLS and CDR2 YYNGEE. CDR3 sequence (DNA): TGTGCCAGCAGCGTAGGGACCATGGGATCAGAGACCCAGTACTTC. It translates to CASSVGTMGSETQYF.

This clonotype was seen many times. The rearrangement uses TRBV30 and TRBJ1-3; D is unresolved. This CDR3 contains 14 residues. Germline V gene lookup returns CDR1 GTSNPN and CDR2 SVGIG (reference sequence). With 3 bases removed from V and 2 bases from J, the gap between germline ends came to 11 bases. Written as DNA, the CDR3 is TGTGCCTGGAGAGGTAGGGAGGCTGGAAACACCATATATTTT. Its translation: CAWRGREAGNTIYF.

There are many counts of this clonotype. The chain has TRBV5-1 and TRBJ2-5, with 13 bases matching TRBD2. The CDR3 is made up of 18 amino acids. Germline CDR1 is SGHRS and CDR2 is YFSETQ. The V segment lost 3 bases and the J segment 4 bases; nucleotides outside the gene matches: 12. The CDR3 loop is CASSWRLAGGQGGETQYF. CDR3 DNA: TGCGCCAGCAGCTGGAGACTAGCGGGAGGTCAAGGGGGAGAGACCCAGTACTTC.

In its sample, this clonotype was seen many times. This chain joins TRBV14 and TRBJ1-2; no clear D. The CDR3 length is 13 residues. Germline V gene data show CDR1 as SGHDN and CDR2 as FVKESK. Trimming left V 3 bases short and J 4 bases short, with 9 bases between. The CDR3 sequence is CASSQSRVYGYTF. Here the CDR3 DNA reads TGTGCCAGCAGCCAGAGCAGAGTCTATGGCTACACCTTC.

This clonotype was seen ten or more times. This chain uses TRBV11-1 with TRBJ2-5; D may be TRBD1 (5 bases). This CDR3 is built from 13 residues. Germline-derived CDR1 and CDR2 are SGHAT and FQDESV (reference sequence). With 3 bases removed from V and 4 bases from J, the gap between germline ends came to 9 bases. The CDR3 DNA sequence: TGTGCCAGCAGCTTCCAAGACAGAGAGACCCAGTACTTC. Its protein product is CASSFQDRETQYF. Together with reference TRBV11-1 and TRBJ2-5, the CDR3 gives the full variable domain: EAEVAQSPRYKITEKSQAVAFWCDPISGHATLYWYRQILGQGPELLVQFQDESVVDDSQLPKDRFSAERLKGVDSTLKIQPAELGDSAMYLCASSFQDRETQYFGPGTRLLVL.